This T cell receptor (beta chain) is drawn from a study of blood T cell repertoires in COVID-19. For the study at large: Samples came from the United States, Italy and Spain, spanning acute and convalescent COVID-19. The analysed material was cDNA or gDNA that came from T cells, B-cell-depleted T cells, or PBMCs.

Per germline, CDR1 SNHLY and CDR2 FYNNEI. The CDR3 contains 17 residues. V was clipped by 5 bases and J by 0 bases, with 17 bases between them. The data were produced by immunoSEQ multiplex PCR, yet TCRdb's version contains in-frame clones alone and is incomplete. The data contain about 220,000 clones, approximately 78% of them singletons. The receptor's source is a woman aged 70-85 years with COVID-19, enrolled during active disease. Source material: peripheral blood. The rearrangement links TRBV2 to TRBJ1-3; D uncertain. In nucleotides, the CDR3 is TGTGCCAGCAGTCCCTGGGCCCCGGCGGGCTCTGGAAACACCATATATTTT. It yields the protein CASSPWAPAGSGNTIYF.